The T cell receptor (beta chain) described here comes from a study of blood T cell repertoires in COVID-19. Across the study: Samples of COVID-19 (acute and convalescent) were obtained from the United States, Italy and Spain.

This clone was observed at least ten times. The V gene end was trimmed by 0 bases and the J gene end by 2 bases; junction bases not matched to a gene: 9. Germline V CDR1 and CDR2: MNHEY, SMNVEV (reference sequence). This CDR3 is 17 amino acids long. Some clones are missing from TCRdb's copy, which holds only in-frame ones; the method was immunoSEQ multiplex PCR. There are about 220,000 clones in the sample; roughly 82% occur only once, and over 3.5% lies in the top ten. The chain has TRBV27 and TRBJ2-7, with TRBD1 matching 8 bases. The specimen sequenced was peripheral blood. The receptor was isolated from a woman between 70 and 85 years old with acute or convalescent COVID-19. The CDR3 loop reads CASSLSIRQGIAYEQYF. Written as DNA, the CDR3 is TGTGCCAGCAGTTTATCGATAAGACAGGGGATCGCCTACGAGCAGTACTTC.